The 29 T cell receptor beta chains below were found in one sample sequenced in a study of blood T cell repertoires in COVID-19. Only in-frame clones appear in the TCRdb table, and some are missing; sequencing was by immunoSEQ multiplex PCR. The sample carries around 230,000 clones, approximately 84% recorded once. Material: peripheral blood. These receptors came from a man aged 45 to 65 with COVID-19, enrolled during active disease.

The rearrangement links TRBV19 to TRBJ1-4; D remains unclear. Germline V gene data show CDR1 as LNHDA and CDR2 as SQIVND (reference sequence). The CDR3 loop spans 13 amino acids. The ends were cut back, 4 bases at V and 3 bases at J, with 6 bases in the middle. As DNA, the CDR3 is TGTGCCAGTAGTACCGTTCCTAATGAAAAACTGTTTTTT. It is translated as CASSTVPNEKLFF.

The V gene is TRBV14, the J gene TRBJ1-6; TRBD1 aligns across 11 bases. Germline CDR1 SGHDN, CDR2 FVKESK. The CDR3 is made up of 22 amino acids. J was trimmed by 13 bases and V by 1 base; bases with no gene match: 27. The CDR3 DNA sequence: TGTGCCAGCAGCCAAGTCAATTATGGACAGGGGGCTTCCTTAGGGGGTAGGCCGCCCCTCCACTTT. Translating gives CASSQVNYGQGASLGGRPPLHF.

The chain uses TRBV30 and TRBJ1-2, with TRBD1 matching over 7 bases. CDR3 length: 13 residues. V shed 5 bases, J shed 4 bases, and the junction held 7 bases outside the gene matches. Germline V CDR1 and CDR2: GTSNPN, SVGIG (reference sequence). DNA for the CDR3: TGTGCCTGGGGGCGACAGGGCGCCTATGGCTACACCTTC. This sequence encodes CAWGRQGAYGYTF.

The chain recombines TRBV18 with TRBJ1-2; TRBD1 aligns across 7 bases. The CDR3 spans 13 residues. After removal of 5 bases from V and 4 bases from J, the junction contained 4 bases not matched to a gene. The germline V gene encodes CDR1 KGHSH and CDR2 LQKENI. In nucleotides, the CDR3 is TGTGCCAGCTCATCGGGGGACAGCTATGGCTACACCTTC. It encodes CASSSGDSYGYTF.

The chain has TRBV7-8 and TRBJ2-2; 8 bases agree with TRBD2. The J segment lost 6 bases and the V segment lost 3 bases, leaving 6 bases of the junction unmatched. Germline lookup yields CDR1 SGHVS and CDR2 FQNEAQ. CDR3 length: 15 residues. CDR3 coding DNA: TGTGCCAGCAGCTTGCGGCGGGGGGTGGCCGGGGAGCTGTTTTTT. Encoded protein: CASSLRRGVAGELFF.

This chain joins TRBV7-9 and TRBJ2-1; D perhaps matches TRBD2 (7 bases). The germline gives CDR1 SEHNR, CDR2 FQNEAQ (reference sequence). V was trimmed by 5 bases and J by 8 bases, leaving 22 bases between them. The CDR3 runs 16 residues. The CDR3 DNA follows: TGTGCCAGCAGCAACGAGGGGGAGGGGATTATCGATGAGCAGTTCTTC. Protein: CASSNEGEGIIDEQFF.

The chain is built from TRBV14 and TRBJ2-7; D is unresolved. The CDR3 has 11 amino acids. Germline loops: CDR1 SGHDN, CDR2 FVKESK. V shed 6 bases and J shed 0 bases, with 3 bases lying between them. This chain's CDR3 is CASSHSYEQYF. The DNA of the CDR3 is TGTGCCAGCAGTCACTCCTACGAGCAGTACTTC.

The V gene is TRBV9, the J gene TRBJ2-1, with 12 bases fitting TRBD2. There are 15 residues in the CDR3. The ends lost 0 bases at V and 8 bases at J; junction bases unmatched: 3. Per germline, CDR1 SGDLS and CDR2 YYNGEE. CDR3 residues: CASSVGLAGEYEQFF. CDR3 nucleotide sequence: TGTGCCAGCAGCGTAGGACTAGCGGGAGAATATGAGCAGTTCTTC.

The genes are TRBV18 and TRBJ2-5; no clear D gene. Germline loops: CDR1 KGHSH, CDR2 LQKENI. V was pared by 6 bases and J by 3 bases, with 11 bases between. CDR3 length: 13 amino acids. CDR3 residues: CASSPIPEETQYF. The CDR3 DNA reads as TGTGCCAGCTCGCCTATACCTGAAGAGACCCAGTACTTC. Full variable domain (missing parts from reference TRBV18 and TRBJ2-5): NAGVMQNPRHLVRRRGQEARLRCSPMKGHSHVYWYRQLPEEGLKFMVYLQKENIIDESGMPKERFSAEFPKEGPSILRIQQVVRGDSAAYFCASSPIPEETQYFGPGTRLLVL.

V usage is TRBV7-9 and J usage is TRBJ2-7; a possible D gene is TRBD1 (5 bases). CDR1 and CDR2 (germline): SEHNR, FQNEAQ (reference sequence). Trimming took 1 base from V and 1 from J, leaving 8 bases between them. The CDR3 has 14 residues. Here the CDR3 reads CASSLGQRSYEQYF. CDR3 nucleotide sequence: TGTGCCAGCAGCTTAGGACAGAGATCCTACGAGCAGTACTTC.

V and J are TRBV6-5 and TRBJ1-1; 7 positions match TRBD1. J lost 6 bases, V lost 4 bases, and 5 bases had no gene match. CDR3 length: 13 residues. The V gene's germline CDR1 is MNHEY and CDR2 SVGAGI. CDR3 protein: CASSLTGVPEAFF. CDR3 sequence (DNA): TGTGCCAGCAGTTTAACAGGGGTCCCTGAAGCTTTCTTT.

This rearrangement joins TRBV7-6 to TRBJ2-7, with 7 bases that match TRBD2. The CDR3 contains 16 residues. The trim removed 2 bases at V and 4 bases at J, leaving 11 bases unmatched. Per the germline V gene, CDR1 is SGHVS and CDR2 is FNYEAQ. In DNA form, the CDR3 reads TGTGCCAGCAGCTTACAGAGCGCGGGAGTAAAGTACGAGCAGTACTTC. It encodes CASSLQSAGVKYEQYF.

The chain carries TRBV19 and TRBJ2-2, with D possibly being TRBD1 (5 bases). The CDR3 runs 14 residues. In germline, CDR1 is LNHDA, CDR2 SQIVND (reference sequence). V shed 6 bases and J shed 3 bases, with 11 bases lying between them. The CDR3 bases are TGTGCCAGTAGAGACCAGGGATACACCGGGGAGCTGTTTTTT. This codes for CASRDQGYTGELFF.

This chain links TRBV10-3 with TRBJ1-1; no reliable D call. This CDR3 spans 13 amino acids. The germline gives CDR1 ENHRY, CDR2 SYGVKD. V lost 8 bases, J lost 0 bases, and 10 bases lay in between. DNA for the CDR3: TGTGCCATCCGGAGGGATATGAACACTGAAGCTTTCTTT. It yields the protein CAIRRDMNTEAFF.

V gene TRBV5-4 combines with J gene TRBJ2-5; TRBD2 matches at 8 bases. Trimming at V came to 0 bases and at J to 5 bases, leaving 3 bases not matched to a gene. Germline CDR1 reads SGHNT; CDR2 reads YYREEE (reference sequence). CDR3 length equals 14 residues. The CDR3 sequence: CASSLGLALETQYF. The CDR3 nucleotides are TGTGCCAGCAGCTTGGGACTAGCGTTGGAGACCCAGTACTTC.

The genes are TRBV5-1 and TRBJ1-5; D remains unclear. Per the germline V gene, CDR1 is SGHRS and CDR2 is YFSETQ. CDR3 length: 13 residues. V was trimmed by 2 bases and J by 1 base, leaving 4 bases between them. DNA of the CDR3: TGCGCCAGCAGCTTTGAGAGCAATCAGCCCCAGCATTTT. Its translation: CASSFESNQPQHF.

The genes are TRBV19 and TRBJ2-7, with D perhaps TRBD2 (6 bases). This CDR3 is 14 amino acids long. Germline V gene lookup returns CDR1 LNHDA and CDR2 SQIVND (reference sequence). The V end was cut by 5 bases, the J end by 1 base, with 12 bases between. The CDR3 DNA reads TGTGCCAGTAGTGATACCGGGACTTCCTACGAGCAGTACTTC. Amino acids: CASSDTGTSYEQYF.

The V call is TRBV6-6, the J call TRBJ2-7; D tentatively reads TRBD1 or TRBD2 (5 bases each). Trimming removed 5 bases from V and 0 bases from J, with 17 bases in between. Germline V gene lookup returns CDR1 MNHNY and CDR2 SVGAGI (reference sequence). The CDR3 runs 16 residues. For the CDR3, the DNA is TGTGCCAGCAGTCGACAGCAGGTGACTACCTCCTACGAGCAGTACTTC. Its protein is CASSRQQVTTSYEQYF.

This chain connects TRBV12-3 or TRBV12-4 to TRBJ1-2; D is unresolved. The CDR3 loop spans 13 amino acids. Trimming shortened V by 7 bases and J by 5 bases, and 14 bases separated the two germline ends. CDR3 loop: CASTMQLAYGYTF. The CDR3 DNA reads TGTGCCAGCACCATGCAGTTGGCATATGGCTACACCTTC.

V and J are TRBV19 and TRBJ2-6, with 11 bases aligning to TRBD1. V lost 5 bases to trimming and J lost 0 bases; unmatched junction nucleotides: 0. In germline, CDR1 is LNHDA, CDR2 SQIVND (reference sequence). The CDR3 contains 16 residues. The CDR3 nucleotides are TGTGCCAGTAGTGGGACAGGGGGCTCTGGGGCCAACGTCCTGACTTTC. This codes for CASSGTGGSGANVLTF.

The CDR3 reads CASSAGGEALYSPLHF. CDR3 sequence (DNA): TGTGCCAGCAGTGCCGGGGGGGAAGCCCTCTATTCACCCCTCCACTTT. The chain has TRBV6-1 and TRBJ1-6; a possible D gene is TRBD1 (5 bases). The germline V and J ends were trimmed by 4 bases and 8 bases, with 18 bases remaining between them. CDR3 length: 16 residues. CDR1 MNHNS and CDR2 SASEGT come from the germline V gene.

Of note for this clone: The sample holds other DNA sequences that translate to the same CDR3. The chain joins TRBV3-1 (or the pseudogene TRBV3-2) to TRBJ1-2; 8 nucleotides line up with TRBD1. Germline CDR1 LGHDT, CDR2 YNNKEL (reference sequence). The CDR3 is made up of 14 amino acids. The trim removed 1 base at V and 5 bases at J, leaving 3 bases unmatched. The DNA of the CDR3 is TGTGCCAGCAGCCAAGGGACAGGGACGTATGGCTACACCTTC. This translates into CASSQGTGTYGYTF.

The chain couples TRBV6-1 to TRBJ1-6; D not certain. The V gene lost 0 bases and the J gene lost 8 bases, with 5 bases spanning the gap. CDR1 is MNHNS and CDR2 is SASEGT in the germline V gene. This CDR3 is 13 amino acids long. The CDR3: CASSEAPDSPLHF. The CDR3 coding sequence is TGTGCCAGCAGTGAAGCCCCGGATTCACCCCTCCACTTT.

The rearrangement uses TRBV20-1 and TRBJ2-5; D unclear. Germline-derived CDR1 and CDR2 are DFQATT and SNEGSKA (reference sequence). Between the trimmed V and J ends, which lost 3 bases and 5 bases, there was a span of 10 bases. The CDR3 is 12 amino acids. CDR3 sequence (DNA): TGCAGTGCTAGTGCAGCGAGGGAGACCCAGTACTTC. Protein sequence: CSASAARETQYF.

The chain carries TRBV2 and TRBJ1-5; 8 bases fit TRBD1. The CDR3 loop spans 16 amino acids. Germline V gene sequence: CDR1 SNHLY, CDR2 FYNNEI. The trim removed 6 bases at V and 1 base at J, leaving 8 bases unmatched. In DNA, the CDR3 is TGTGCCAGCAGCCCAGGACAGGGCGGGAGCAATCAGCCCCAGCATTTT. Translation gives CASSPGQGGSNQPQHF.

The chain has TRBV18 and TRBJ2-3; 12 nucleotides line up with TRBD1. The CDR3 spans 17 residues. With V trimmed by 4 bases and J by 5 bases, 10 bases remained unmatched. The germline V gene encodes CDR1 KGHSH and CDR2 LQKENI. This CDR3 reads CASSLWGQGAQKDTQYF. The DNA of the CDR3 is TGTGCCAGCTCACTCTGGGGACAGGGGGCGCAGAAAGATACGCAGTATTTT. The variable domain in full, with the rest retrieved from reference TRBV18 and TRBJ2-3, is NAGVMQNPRHLVRRRGQEARLRCSPMKGHSHVYWYRQLPEEGLKFMVYLQKENIIDESGMPKERFSAEFPKEGPSILRIQQVVRGDSAAYFCASSLWGQGAQKDTQYFGPGTRLTVL.

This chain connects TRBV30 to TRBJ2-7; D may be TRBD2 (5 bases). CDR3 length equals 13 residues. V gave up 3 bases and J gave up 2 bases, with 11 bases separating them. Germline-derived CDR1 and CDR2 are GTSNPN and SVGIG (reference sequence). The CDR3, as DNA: TGTGCCTGGAGCGGCGGGTCGGCCTACGAGCAGTACTTC. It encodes CAWSGGSAYEQYF. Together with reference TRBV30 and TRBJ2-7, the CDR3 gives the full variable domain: SQTIHQWPATLVQPVGSPLSLECTVEGTSNPNLYWYRQAAGRGLQLLFYSVGIGQISSEVPQNLSASRPQDRQFILSSKKLLLSDSGFYLCAWSGGSAYEQYFGPGTRLTVT.

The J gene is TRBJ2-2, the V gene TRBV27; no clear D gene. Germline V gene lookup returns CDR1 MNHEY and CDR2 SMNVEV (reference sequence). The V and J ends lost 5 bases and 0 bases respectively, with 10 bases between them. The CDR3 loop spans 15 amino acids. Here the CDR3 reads CASSPTFANTGELFF. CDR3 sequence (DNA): TGTGCCAGCAGTCCTACCTTCGCGAACACCGGGGAGCTGTTTTTT.

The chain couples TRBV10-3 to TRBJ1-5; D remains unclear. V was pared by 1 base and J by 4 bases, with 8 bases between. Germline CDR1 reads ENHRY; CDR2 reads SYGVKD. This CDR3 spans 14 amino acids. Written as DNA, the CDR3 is TGTGCCATCAGTGAGTTTGAGAGAAATCAGCCCCAGCATTTT. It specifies CAISEFERNQPQHF.